This T cell receptor beta chain was sequenced for a study of blood T cells in healthy people across ages. Study findings and constraints: It was found that TCR beta diversity correlated strongly with the percentage of naive T cells. Long-lived donors carried more naive CD4+ cells and greater diversity than aged donors.

Primers used in a second PCR of roughly 6 to 11 cycles were a sample-barcoded 5' primer and a J-beta primer mix. Every cDNA was tagged by a template-switch adaptor with 12 random nucleotides. In TCRdb, the 5' RACE reads were re-called with MiXCR into one record per CDR3 protein. The sample contains 1.6 million or so distinct CDR3 sequences, around 35% of which appear only once. With regard to this clonotype: Its specificity is unknown.

V was cut by 8 bases and J by 7 bases, with 16 bases left in between. The CDR3 has 13 amino acids. Germline assignment: CDR1 MDHEN and CDR2 SYDVKM. Donors each provided approximately 9.6 milliliters of peripheral blood. The sequencing input was blood. This sequence joins TRBV28 and TRBJ2-3; the D gene is possibly TRBD2 (6 bases). The sequence was obtained from a woman aged 25-40 years in good health. The CDR3 reads CASQDSSAYTQYF. CDR3 coding DNA: TGTGCCAGCCAAGACTCTAGCGCGTATACGCAGTATTTT.